This T cell receptor beta chain was obtained from a study of T cell clonality in common variable immunodeficiency. This CDR3 region has 16 residues. The J segment lost 2 bases and the V segment lost 5 bases, leaving 10 bases of the junction unmatched. Germline V lookup: CDR1 LNHDA, CDR2 SQIVND (reference sequence). This clone appeared many times. The antigen is unknown. The read gets to within 3 residues of the CDR3 end, and the germline J gene fills in the rest. Findings of the study overall: In common variable immunodeficiency, TCR beta chains reportedly carried fewer deletions and N-nucleotide insertions.

TCRdb's copy holds only in-frame clones and misses some; the assay was immunoSEQ multiplex PCR. The sample gives some 53,000 clones, none seen only once, and the top ten clones hold 3% to 3.5%. The rearrangement links TRBV19 to TRBJ2-3; 7 nucleotides line up with TRBD2. The receptor's source is a person between 18 and 75 years old in good health. Sample: peripheral blood mononuclear cells. The chain's CDR3 is CASSPLAVITTDTQYF. Incomplete CDR3 DNA: TGTGCCAGTAGTCCCCTAGCGGTCATAACCACAGATACG. Complete variable domain (other parts from reference TRBV19 and TRBJ2-3): DGGITQSPKYLFRKEGQNVTLSCEQNLNHDAMYWYRQDPGQGLRLIYYSQIVNDFQKGDIAEGYSVSREKKESFPLTVTSAQKNPTAFYLCASSPLAVITTDTQYFGPGTRLTVL.